The T cell receptor beta chain described here comes from a study of T cell responses to AZD1222 COVID-19 vaccine. Points from the study as a whole: Spike-specific TCR breadth and depth both grew after two AZD1222 doses. Donors were largely white British and mainly female; clonal diversity was possibly underestimated. Only a handful of people who got AZD1222 tested seropositive at baseline.

The CDR3 extends over 14 amino acids. CDR1 and CDR2 (germline): MDHEN, SYDVKM. V gave up 3 bases and J gave up 0 bases, with 7 bases separating them. As for this clone: No antigen is known for it.

Sequencing used immunoSEQ multiplex PCR; TCRdb keeps in-frame clones, though not all of them. The sample has around 110,000 clones, roughly 90% seen once. The origin of this receptor is an adult in good health. Sample: peripheral blood, taken on day 0 of AZD1222 vaccination. The rearrangement links TRBV28 to TRBJ2-3, with D possibly matching TRBD2 (6 bases). CDR3: CASSFAGSTDTQYF. Written as DNA, the CDR3 is TGTGCCAGCAGTTTTGCGGGGAGCACAGATACGCAGTATTTT.